The table lists the clone carrying this T cell receptor beta chain with many counts. The same CDR3 can be traced to other DNA sequences in this sample. This entry belongs to a study of metastatic and nonmetastatic thyroid tumors. Study at large: Across peripheral blood and tumor or nodule tissue samples taken from malignant and benign thyroid patients, the repertoires were compared with one another.

J lost 8 bases, V lost 1 base, and 5 bases had no gene match. The CDR3 covers 14 residues. CDR1 and CDR2 from the germline V gene are MNHNS and SASEGT. All patients were untreated before thyroid surgery. TCRdb called clones again from the PCR reads with MiXCR. The sample lists 20,000 to 25,000 clones, 22% seen once, with 9% to 15% in the top ten. This receptor was obtained from a female donor with papillary thyroid cancer or a benign thyroid nodule (not recorded which). Some clones in this sample may be carry-over from other donors' samples. The chain links TRBV6-1 to TRBJ1-2; TRBD1 matches at 9 bases. Sequenced input: tumor tissue. The DNA for the CDR3 is TGTGCCAGCAGTGAAGTCGGGACAGGGCAAGGCTACACCTTC. Protein product: CASSEVGTGQGYTF.